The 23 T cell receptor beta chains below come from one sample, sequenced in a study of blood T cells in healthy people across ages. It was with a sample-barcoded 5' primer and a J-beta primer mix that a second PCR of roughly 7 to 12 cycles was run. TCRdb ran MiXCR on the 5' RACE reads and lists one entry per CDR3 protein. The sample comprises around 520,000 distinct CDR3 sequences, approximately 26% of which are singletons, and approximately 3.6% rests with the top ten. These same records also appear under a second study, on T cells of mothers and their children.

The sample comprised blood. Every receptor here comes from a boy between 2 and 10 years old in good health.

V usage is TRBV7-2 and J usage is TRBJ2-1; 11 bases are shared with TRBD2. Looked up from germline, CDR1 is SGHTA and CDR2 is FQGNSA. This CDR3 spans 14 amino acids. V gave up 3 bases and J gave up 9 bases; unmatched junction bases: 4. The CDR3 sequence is CASSFSGGATEQFF. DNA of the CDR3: TGTGCCAGCAGCTTTAGCGGGGGGGCCACTGAGCAGTTCTTC.

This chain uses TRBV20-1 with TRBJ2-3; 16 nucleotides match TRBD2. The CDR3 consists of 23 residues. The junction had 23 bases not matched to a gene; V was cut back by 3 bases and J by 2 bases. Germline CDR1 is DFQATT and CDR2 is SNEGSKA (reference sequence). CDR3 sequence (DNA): TGCAGTGCTAGGATTGTCCCGGGACAGCCGGGACTAGCGGGGGGGCCTTCCACAGATACGCAGTATTTT. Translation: CSARIVPGQPGLAGGPSTDTQYF.

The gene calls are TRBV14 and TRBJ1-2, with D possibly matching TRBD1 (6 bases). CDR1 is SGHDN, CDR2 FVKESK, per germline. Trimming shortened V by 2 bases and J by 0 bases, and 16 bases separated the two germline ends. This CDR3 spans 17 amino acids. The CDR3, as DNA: TGTGCCAGCAGCCAATATGGTTGGACAGAGACTAACTATGGCTACACCTTC. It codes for CASSQYGWTETNYGYTF.

The CDR3 here is CASSYSQSSNQPQHF. The CDR3 nucleotides are TGTGCCAGCAGTTACTCACAGTCGAGCAATCAGCCCCAGCATTTT. The rearrangement joins TRBV6-5 to TRBJ1-5, with D uncertain. The V gene's germline CDR1 is MNHEY and CDR2 SVGAGI. CDR3 length: 15 residues. Trimming shortened V by 0 bases and J by 1 base, and 7 bases separated the two germline ends.

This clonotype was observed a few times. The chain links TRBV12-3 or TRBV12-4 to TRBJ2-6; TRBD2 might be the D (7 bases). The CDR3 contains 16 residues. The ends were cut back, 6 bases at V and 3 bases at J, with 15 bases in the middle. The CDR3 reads CASRRLGGLGANVLTF. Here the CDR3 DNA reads TGTGCCAGCAGGCGCCTCGGGGGGCTTGGGGCCAACGTCCTGACTTTC.

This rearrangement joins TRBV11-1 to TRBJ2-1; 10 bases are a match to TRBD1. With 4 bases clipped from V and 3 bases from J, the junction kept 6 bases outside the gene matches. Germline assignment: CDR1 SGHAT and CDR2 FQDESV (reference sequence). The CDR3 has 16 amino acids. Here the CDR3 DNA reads TGTGCCAGCAGCTCGAGACAGGGGGCTCTCTACAATGAGCAGTTCTTC. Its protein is CASSSRQGALYNEQFF.

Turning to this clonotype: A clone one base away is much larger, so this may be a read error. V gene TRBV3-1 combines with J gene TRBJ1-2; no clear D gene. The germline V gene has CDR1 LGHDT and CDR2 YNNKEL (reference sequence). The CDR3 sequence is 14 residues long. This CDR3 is CTSSQAGRSYGYTF. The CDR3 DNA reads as TGTACCAGCAGCCAAGCCGGACGGAGCTATGGCTACACCTTC.

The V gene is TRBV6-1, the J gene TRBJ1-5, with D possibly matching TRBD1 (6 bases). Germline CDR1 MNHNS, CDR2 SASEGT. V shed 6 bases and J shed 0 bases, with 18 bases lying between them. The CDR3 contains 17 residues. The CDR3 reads CASRRSGRGYSNQPQHF. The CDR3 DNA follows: TGTGCCAGCAGAAGGTCAGGAAGGGGGTATAGCAATCAGCCCCAGCATTTT.

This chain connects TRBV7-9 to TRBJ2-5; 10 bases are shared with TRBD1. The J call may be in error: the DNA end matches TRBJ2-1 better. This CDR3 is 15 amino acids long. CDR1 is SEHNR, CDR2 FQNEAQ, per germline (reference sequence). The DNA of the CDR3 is TGTGCCAGCAGCTTTTGGGACAGGGGAAGTAATGAGCAGTTCTTC. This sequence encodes CASSFWDRGSNEQFF.

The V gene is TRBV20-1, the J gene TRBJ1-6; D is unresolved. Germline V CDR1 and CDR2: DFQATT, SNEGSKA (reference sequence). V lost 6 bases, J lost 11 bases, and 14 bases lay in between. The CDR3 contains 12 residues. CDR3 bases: TGCAGTGCCCTTTCATCCGACACACCCCTCCACTTT. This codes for CSALSSDTPLHF.

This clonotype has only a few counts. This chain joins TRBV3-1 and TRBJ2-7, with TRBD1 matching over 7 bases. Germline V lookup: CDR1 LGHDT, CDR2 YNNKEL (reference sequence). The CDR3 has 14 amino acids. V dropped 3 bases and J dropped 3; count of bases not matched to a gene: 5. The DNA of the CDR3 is TGTGCCAGCAGCCAGACAGGGAGAAACTACGAGCAGTACTTC. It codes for CASSQTGRNYEQYF.

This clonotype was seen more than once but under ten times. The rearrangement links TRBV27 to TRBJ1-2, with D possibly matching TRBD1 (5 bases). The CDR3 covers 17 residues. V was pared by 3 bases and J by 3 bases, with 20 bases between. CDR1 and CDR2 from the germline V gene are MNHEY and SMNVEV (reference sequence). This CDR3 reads CASSFTRLGGAHYGYTF. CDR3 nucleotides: TGTGCCAGCAGTTTTACACGACTGGGGGGAGCCCACTATGGCTACACCTTC.

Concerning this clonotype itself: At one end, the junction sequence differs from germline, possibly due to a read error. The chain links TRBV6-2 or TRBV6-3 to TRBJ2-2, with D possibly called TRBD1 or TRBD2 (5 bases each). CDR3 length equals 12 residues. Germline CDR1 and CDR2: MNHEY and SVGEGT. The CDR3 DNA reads TGTGCCAGCGCCCGGGGCACCGGGGAGCTGTGTTTT. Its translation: CASARGTGELCF.

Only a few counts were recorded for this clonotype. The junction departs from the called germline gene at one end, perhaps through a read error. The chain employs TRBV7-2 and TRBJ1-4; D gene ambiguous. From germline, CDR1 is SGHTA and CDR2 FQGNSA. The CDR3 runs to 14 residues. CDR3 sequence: CASSRSSLNEKLVF. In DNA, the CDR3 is TGTGCCAGCAGCCGATCCAGCCTTAATGAAAAACTGGTTTTT.

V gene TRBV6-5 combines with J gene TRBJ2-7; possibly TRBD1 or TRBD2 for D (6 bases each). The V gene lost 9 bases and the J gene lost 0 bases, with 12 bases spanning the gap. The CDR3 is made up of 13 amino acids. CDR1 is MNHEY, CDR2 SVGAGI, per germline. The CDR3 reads CASAWGASYEQYF. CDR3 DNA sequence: TGTGCCAGTGCTTGGGGGGCCTCCTACGAGCAGTACTTC.

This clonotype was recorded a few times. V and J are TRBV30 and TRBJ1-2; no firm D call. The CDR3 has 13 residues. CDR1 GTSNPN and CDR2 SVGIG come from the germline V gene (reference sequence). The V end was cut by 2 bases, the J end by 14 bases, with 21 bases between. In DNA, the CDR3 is TGTGCCTGGAGTCAAAGACGCGTTTATGTACAAACCTTC. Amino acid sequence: CAWSQRRVYVQTF.

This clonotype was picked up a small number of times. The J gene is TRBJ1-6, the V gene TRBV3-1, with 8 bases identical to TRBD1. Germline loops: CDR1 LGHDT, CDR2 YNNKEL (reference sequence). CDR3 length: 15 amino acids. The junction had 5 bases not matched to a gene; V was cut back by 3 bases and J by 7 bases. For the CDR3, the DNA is TGTGCCAGCAGCCAGACGGGGACAGGCAATTCACCCCTCCACTTT. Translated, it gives CASSQTGTGNSPLHF.

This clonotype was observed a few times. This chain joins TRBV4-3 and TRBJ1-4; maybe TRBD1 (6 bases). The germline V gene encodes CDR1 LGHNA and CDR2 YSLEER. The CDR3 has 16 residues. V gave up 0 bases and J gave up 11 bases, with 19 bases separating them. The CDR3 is CASSQEQTYGQGKLFF. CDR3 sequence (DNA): TGCGCCAGCAGCCAAGAACAGACGTATGGGCAGGGGAAACTGTTTTTT.

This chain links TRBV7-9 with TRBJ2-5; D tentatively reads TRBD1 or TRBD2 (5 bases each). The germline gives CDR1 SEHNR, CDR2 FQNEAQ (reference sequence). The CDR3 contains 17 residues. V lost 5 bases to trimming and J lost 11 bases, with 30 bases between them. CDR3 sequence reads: CASSTTTGTNSIGEQYF. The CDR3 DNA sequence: TGTGCCAGCAGCACAACGACCGGGACCAACAGTATCGGTGAGCAGTACTTC.

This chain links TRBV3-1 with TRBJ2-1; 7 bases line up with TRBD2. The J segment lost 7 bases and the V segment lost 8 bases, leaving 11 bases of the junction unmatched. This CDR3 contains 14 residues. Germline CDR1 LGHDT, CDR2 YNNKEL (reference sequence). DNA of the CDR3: TGTGCCAGCTCATGGGAGGGGAAGGGGAATGAGCAGTTCTTC. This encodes CASSWEGKGNEQFF.

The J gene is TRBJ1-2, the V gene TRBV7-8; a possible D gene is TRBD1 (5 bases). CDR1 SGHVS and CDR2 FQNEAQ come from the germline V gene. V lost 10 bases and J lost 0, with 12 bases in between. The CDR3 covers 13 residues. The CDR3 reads CATTTVPNYGYTF. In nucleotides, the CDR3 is TGTGCCACCACGACAGTACCTAACTATGGCTACACCTTC.

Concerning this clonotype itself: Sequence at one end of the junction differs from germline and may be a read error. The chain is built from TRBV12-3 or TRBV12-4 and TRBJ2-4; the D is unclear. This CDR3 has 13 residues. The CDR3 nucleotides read TGCGCCAGCAGTTCAGGAGCCAAAAACATTCAGTACTTC. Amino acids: CASSSGAKNIQYF.

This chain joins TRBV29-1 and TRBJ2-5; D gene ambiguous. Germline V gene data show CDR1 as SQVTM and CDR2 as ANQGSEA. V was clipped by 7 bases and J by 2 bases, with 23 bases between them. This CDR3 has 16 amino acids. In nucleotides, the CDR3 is TGCAGCGCCCTCGACCCACGACGTACCGGGCAAGAGACCCAGTACTTC. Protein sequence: CSALDPRRTGQETQYF.